This TCR beta chain originates from a study of cytomegalovirus exposure and HLA in healthy donors. Germline lookup yields CDR1 MGHDK and CDR2 SYGVNS. The CDR3 consists of 13 residues. Study conclusions and caveats: TCR beta V- and J-gene trimming, according to a later analysis, was linked to a missense DCLRE1C variant. Most of the TCR beta V segments (in an earlier analysis) were productive either about 87% or about 30% of the time.

PCR primers comprised 60 Vbeta and 13 Jbeta primers. Sequenced by immunoSEQ multiplex PCR; TCRdb stores in-frame clones only, minus some. Across some 160,000 clones, the top ten clones capture roughly 1.9% of the sample. About this clone: The antigen remains unidentified.

The sample consisted of PBMCs. The sequence was collected from a young man in good health and CMV-seronegative. This chain joins TRBV25-1 and TRBJ2-5, with TRBD2 as a possible D gene (6 bases). The tail of the sequence fits TRBJ2-7 better, so the J call may be wrong. The CDR3: CARSGGPYYEQYF. The DNA of the CDR3 is TGTGCCAGATCAGGAGGGCCCTACTACGAGCAGTACTTC.